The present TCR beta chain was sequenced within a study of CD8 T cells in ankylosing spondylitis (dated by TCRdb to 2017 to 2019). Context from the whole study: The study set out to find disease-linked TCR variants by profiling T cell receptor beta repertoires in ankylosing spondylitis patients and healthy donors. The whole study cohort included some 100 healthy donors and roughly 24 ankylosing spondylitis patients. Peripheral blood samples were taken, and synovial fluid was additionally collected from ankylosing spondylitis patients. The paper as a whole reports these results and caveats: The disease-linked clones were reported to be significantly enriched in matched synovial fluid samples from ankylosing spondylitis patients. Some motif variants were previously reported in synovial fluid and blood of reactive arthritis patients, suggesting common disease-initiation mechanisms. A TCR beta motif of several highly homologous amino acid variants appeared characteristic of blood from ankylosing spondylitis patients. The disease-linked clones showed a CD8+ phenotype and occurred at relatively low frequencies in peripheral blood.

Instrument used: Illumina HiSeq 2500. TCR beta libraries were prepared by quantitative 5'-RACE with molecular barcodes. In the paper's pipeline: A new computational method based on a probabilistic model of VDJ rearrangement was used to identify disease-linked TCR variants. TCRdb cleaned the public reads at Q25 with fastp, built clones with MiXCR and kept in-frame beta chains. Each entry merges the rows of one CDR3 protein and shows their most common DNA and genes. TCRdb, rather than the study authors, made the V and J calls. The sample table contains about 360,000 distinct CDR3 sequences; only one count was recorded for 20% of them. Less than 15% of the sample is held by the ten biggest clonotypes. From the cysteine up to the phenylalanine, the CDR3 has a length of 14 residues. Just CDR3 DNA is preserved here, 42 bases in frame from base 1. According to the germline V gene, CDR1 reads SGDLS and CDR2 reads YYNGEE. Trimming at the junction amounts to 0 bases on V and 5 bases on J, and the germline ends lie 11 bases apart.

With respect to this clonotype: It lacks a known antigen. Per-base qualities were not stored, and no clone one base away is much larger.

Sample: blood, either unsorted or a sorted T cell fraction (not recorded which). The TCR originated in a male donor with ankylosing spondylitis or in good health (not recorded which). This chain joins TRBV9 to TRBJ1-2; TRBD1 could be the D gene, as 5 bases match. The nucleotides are TGTGCCAGCAGCGTAGAAAGGGGTCTATATGGCTACACCTTC. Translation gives CASSVERGLYGYTF. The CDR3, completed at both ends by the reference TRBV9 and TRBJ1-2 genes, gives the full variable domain DSGVTQTPKHLITATGQRVTLRCSPRSGDLSVYWYQQSLDQGLQFLIQYYNGEERAKGNILERFSAQQFPDLHSELNLSSLELGDSALYFCASSVERGLYGYTFGSGTRLTVV.